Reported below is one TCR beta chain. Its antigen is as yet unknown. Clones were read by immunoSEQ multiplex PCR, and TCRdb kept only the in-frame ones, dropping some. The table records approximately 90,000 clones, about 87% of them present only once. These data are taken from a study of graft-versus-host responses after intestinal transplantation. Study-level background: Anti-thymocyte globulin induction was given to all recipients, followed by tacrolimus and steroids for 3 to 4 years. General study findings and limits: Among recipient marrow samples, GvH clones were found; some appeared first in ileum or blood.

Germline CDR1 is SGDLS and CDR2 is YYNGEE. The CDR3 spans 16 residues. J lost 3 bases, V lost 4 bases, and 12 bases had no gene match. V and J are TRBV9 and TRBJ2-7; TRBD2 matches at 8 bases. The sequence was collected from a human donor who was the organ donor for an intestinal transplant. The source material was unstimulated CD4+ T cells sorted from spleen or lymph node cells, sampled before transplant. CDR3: CASSPTGTSLNYEQYF. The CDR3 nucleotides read TGTGCCAGCAGCCCCACCGGGACTAGTCTTAACTACGAGCAGTACTTC.